Below, 27 T cell receptor beta chains from the same sample are listed, as sequenced in a study of long-term antiretroviral therapy in people with HIV. Version v3.0 of the immunoSEQ assay was performed at survey level. The protocol was immunoSEQ multiplex PCR, while the TCRdb copy is restricted to in-frame clones and leaves out a portion. The sample records over 25,000 clones, 70% to 90% being singletons. The sample in question was unsorted PBMCs, obtained 3 years after starting antiretroviral therapy. The source of these receptors is a man between 40 and 49 years old with HIV.

This clone has a single count. V and J are TRBV6-5 and TRBJ2-5; tentative D call: TRBD1 (6 bases). This CDR3 has 15 amino acids. V lost 1 base and J lost 4, with 13 bases in between. Germline CDR1 is MNHEY and CDR2 is SVGAGI. DNA for the CDR3: TGTGCCAGCAGTTACTTCGGGATACAGGGAGAGACCCAGTACTTC. Translated, it gives CASSYFGIQGETQYF.

This rearrangement joins TRBV19 to TRBJ2-7; 7 nucleotides match TRBD1. J was trimmed by 5 bases and V by 5 bases; bases with no gene match: 3. The germline CDR1 and CDR2 sequences are LNHDA and SQIVND (reference sequence). The CDR3 contains 12 residues. CDR3: CASSRDSHEQYF. The CDR3 coding sequence is TGTGCCAGTAGTCGGGACAGCCACGAGCAGTACTTC.

In its sample, this clone was seen once. The chain couples TRBV7-3 to TRBJ2-1, with 9 bases matching TRBD2. The CDR3 is 16 amino acids. Germline CDR1 reads SGHTA; CDR2 reads FQGTGA. With V trimmed by 2 bases and J by 6 bases, 8 bases remained unmatched. DNA of the CDR3: TGTGCCAGCAGCTTACTCGGCGGGAGGGCAGCCAATGAGCAGTTCTTC. Translating gives CASSLLGGRAANEQFF.

The chain employs TRBV14 and TRBJ1-2; 8 bases are a match to TRBD1. Germline V gene sequence: CDR1 SGHDN, CDR2 FVKESK. The ends lost 1 base at V and 6 bases at J; junction bases unmatched: 13. The CDR3 runs to 17 residues. CDR3 amino acids: CASSQVMMAGGGHGYTF. The CDR3 coding sequence is TGTGCCAGCAGCCAAGTCATGATGGCAGGGGGCGGACATGGCTACACCTTC.

This clone was picked up one time. The rearrangement uses TRBV5-4 and TRBJ2-5; TRBD2 agrees at 9 bases. V was clipped by 0 bases and J by 2 bases; unmatched bases: 2. In germline, CDR1 is SGHNT, CDR2 YYREEE (reference sequence). The CDR3 length is 15 residues. The chain's CDR3 is CASSLALAGQETQYF. CDR3 DNA sequence: TGTGCCAGCAGCTTGGCTCTAGCGGGGCAAGAGACCCAGTACTTC.

This clone has just one count. The chain employs TRBV27 and TRBJ1-1; possibly TRBD1 for D (5 bases). V was shortened by 6 bases and J by 4 bases, with 15 bases between the two germline ends. In germline, CDR1 is MNHEY, CDR2 SMNVEV (reference sequence). This CDR3 is 14 amino acids long. The CDR3 is CASSPAGIGTEAFF. In DNA form, the CDR3 reads TGTGCCAGCAGCCCAGCAGGGATCGGCACTGAAGCTTTCTTT.

J is TRBJ2-5 and V is TRBV7-8, with D perhaps TRBD2 (5 bases). This CDR3 contains 15 residues. With 1 base removed from V and 2 bases from J, the gap between germline ends came to 11 bases. The germline V gene encodes CDR1 SGHVS and CDR2 FQNEAQ. The CDR3 reads CASSLGRGRQETQYF. CDR3 in DNA: TGTGCCAGCAGCTTAGGTCGAGGGCGTCAAGAGACCCAGTACTTC.

The chain joins TRBV7-9 to TRBJ2-5; 8 bases line up with TRBD1. The junction had 7 bases not matched to a gene; V was cut back by 2 bases and J by 5 bases. The CDR3 runs to 15 residues. The germline gives CDR1 SEHNR, CDR2 FQNEAQ (reference sequence). The CDR3 spells CASSLSAGGVETQYF. The CDR3 region has the DNA TGTGCCAGCAGCTTAAGCGCAGGGGGCGTGGAGACCCAGTACTTC. The full variable domain, with the rest looked up from reference TRBV7-9 and TRBJ2-5, is DTGVSQNPRHKITKRGQNVTFRCDPISEHNRLYWYRQTLGQGPEFLTYFQNEAQLEKSRLLSDRFSAERPKGSFSTLEIQRTEQGDSAMYLCASSLSAGGVETQYFGPGTRLLVL.

This chain uses TRBV28 with TRBJ2-5; no definite D call. The germline V gene has CDR1 MDHEN and CDR2 SYDVKM. Trimming removed 4 bases from V and 2 bases from J, with 14 bases in between. The CDR3 runs 15 residues. CDR3 in amino acids: CASSYPLEVQETQYF. CDR3 DNA sequence: TGTGCCAGCAGTTACCCTTTAGAAGTTCAAGAGACCCAGTACTTC.

This chain connects TRBV7-2 to TRBJ1-5; D not certain. Germline CDR1 and CDR2: SGHTA and FQGNSA. The CDR3 spans 15 residues. With 3 bases removed from V and 1 base from J, the gap between germline ends came to 10 bases. Written as DNA, the CDR3 is TGTGCCAGCAGCTTGGAGGACTCAAGCAATCAGCCCCAGCATTTT. Its protein product is CASSLEDSSNQPQHF. The full variable domain, completed using reference TRBV7-2 and TRBJ1-5, is GAGVSQSPSNKVTEKGKDVELRCDPISGHTALYWYRQSLGQGLEFLIYFQGNSAPDKSGLPSDRFSAERTGGSVSTLTIQRTQQEDSAVYLCASSLEDSSNQPQHFGDGTRLSIL.

This chain links TRBV4-3 with TRBJ2-4, with 9 bases identical to TRBD1. Germline loops: CDR1 LGHNA, CDR2 YSLEER. J gave up 7 bases and V 0 bases, and 1 base lay outside the gene matches. This CDR3 has 14 residues. CDR3 sequence: CASSQETGGNIQYF. The DNA for the CDR3 is TGCGCCAGCAGCCAAGAGACAGGGGGGAACATTCAGTACTTC.

V and J are TRBV6-5 and TRBJ1-2; TRBD1 is a possible D gene (5 bases). Deletions cut 6 bases from V and 5 bases from J, with 16 bases between. Per germline, CDR1 MNHEY and CDR2 SVGAGI. This CDR3 has 14 residues. In DNA form, the CDR3 reads TGTGCCAGCAGCCGCGGACACGGACTTTATGGCTACACCTTC. The encoded protein is CASSRGHGLYGYTF.

The rearrangement links TRBV19 to TRBJ2-1; D may be TRBD2 (6 bases). The germline gives CDR1 LNHDA, CDR2 SQIVND (reference sequence). V was trimmed by 3 bases and J by 9 bases, leaving 12 bases between them. The CDR3 is made up of 13 amino acids. CDR3 protein: CASSMKGRSEQFF. As DNA, the CDR3 is TGTGCCAGTAGTATGAAGGGGAGGAGTGAGCAGTTCTTC.

This chain connects TRBV6-4 to TRBJ2-1; D is possibly TRBD2 (6 bases). The CDR3 sequence is 15 residues long. V lost 4 bases to trimming and J lost 2 bases, with 12 bases between them. Germline-derived CDR1 and CDR2 are MRHNA and SNTAGT. The CDR3 region has the DNA TGTGCCAGCAGTGTTGTGGCGGGAACCTACAATGAGCAGTTCTTC. Protein: CASSVVAGTYNEQFF.

This rearrangement joins TRBV5-4 to TRBJ2-7, with a weak D call TRBD2 (5 bases). In germline, CDR1 is SGHNT, CDR2 YYREEE (reference sequence). Trimming left V 4 bases short and J 2 bases short, with 13 bases between. The CDR3 runs 14 residues. The CDR3 DNA is TGTGCCAGCAGCGAAACGGGAAAGACCTACGAGCAGTACTTC. Residues: CASSETGKTYEQYF.

This clone has a handful of counts. CDR3 nucleotides: TGTGCCAGCACACCCTTGGGTTCGTACGAGCAGTACTTC. This translates into CASTPLGSYEQYF. The chain links TRBV7-6 to TRBJ2-7; D gene ambiguous. Looked up from germline, CDR1 is SGHVS and CDR2 is FNYEAQ. The CDR3 consists of 13 residues. V gave up 7 bases and J gave up 4 bases, with 14 bases separating them.

The V call is TRBV6-1, the J call TRBJ1-1, with D perhaps matching TRBD1 (6 bases). The CDR3 runs to 15 residues. Germline CDR1 MNHNS, CDR2 SASEGT. Trimming took off 7 bases at V and 3 bases at J, with 18 bases between the two ends. Written as DNA, the CDR3 is TGTGCCAGCACTTCCCTGGGGGGGCTGGACACTGAAGCTTTCTTT. It is translated as CASTSLGGLDTEAFF.

This rearrangement joins TRBV6-5 to TRBJ2-7, with TRBD1 identical over 8 bases. J gave up 0 bases and V 8 bases, and 9 bases lay outside the gene matches. There are 15 residues in the CDR3. The germline V gene encodes CDR1 MNHEY and CDR2 SVGAGI. DNA of the CDR3: TGTGCCAGCGGGGGGACAGGTAGAAGCTCCTACGAGCAGTACTTC. Translation: CASGGTGRSSYEQYF.

This chain connects TRBV5-4 to TRBJ2-7; D is possibly TRBD1 or TRBD2 (6 bases each). This CDR3 spans 14 amino acids. CDR1 is SGHNT, CDR2 YYREEE, per germline (reference sequence). V was clipped by 0 bases and J by 5 bases, with 12 bases between them. The CDR3 region has the DNA TGTGCCAGCAGCTTGGCTCAGGGGAGGCACGAGCAGTACTTC. Translated, it gives CASSLAQGRHEQYF. The full variable domain, its missing parts supplied by reference TRBV5-4 and TRBJ2-7, is ETGVTQSPTHLIKTRGQQVTLRCSSQSGHNTVSWYQQALGQGPQFIFQYYREEENGRGNFPPRFSGLQFPNYSSELNVNALELDDSALYLCASSLAQGRHEQYFGPGTRLTVT.

V and J are TRBV19 and TRBJ2-7, with TRBD2 matching 13 bases. The CDR3 spans 20 residues. Trimming cost V 4 bases and J 0 bases; bases outside gene matches: 15. CDR1 is LNHDA and CDR2 is SQIVND in the germline V gene (reference sequence). The chain's CDR3 is CASSRTATSGGPASSYEQYF. CDR3 nucleotide sequence: TGTGCCAGTAGTAGAACCGCGACTAGCGGGGGGCCGGCCAGCTCCTACGAGCAGTACTTC.

V and J are TRBV6-5 and TRBJ1-2, with a weak D call TRBD1 (5 bases). Germline V gives CDR1 MNHEY, CDR2 SVGAGI. The CDR3 runs to 13 residues. V lost 2 bases, J lost 8 bases, and 12 bases lay in between. This CDR3 is CASSYAQGGGYTF. The CDR3 coding sequence is TGTGCCAGCAGTTACGCCCAGGGAGGAGGCTACACCTTC.

V is TRBV7-9 and J is TRBJ2-3; 9 nucleotides match TRBD2. Germline-derived CDR1 and CDR2 are SEHNR and FQNEAQ (reference sequence). This CDR3 contains 15 residues. V shed 4 bases, J shed 4 bases, and the junction held 6 bases outside the gene matches. CDR3 nucleotides: TGTGCCAGCAGCTCCCTAGCGGGGACCGCAGATACGCAGTATTTT. Protein sequence: CASSSLAGTADTQYF.

This clone was seen just once. The chain carries TRBV21-1 and TRBJ1-1. TRBV21-1 is a known pseudogene. The CDR3 has 13 residues. The CDR3, as DNA: TGTGCCAGCCAGGGGAGGGGGCAGACTGAAGCTTTCTTT. This translates into CASQGRGQTEAFF.

This clone was found once. The V gene is TRBV7-8, the J gene TRBJ2-2; 7 bases are shared with TRBD1. CDR1 and CDR2 from the germline V gene are SGHVS and FQNEAQ. This CDR3 is built from 16 residues. V shed 5 bases, J shed 7 bases, and the junction held 13 bases outside the gene matches. As DNA, the CDR3 is TGTGCCAGCAGCCCGCTTACAGGGGTAGGGGGCGGGGAGCTGTTTTTT. Residues: CASSPLTGVGGGELFF.

V gene TRBV9 combines with J gene TRBJ2-3, with D maybe TRBD2 (6 bases). Trimming removed 0 bases at V and 6 bases at J, with 11 bases between. Germline V gives CDR1 SGDLS, CDR2 YYNGEE. CDR3 size: 14 residues. The CDR3 DNA follows: TGTGCCAGCAGCGTAGAGGAGGGCTTCGATACGCAGTATTTT. It yields the protein CASSVEEGFDTQYF.

The table lists this clone with a count of one. This chain links TRBV21-1 with TRBJ1-2; TRBD1 was called by the table and not checked on the DNA. TRBV21-1 is annotated as a pseudogene. The CDR3 length is 14 residues. The DNA for the CDR3 is TGTGCCAGAGTAAACCCGGGACAGACCTATGGCTACACCTTC. It translates to CARVNPGQTYGYTF.

In its sample, this clone was seen once. The chain combines TRBV7-3 with TRBJ2-2; no clear D. The V gene lost 5 bases and the J gene lost 5 bases, with 9 bases spanning the gap. This CDR3 contains 13 residues. CDR1 and CDR2 (germline): SGHTA, FQGTGA. The CDR3, as DNA: TGTGCCAGCAGCCCTGCCAGAACCGGGGAGCTGTTTTTT. This translates into CASSPARTGELFF.